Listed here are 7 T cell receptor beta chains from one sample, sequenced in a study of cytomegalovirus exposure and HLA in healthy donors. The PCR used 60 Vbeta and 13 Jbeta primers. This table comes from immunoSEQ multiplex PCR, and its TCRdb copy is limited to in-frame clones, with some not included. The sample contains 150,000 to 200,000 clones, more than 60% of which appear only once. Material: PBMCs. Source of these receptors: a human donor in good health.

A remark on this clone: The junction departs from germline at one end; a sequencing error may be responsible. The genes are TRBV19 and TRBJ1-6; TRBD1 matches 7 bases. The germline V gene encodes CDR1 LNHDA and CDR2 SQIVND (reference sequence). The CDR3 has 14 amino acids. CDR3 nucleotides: TGTGCCAGTAGCATAGGACAGGCGAATTCACCCCTCCACTTT. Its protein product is CASSIGQANSPLHF.

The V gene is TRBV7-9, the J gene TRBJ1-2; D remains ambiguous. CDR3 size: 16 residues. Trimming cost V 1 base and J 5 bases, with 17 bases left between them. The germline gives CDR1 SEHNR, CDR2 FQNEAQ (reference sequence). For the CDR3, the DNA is TGTGCCAGCAGCTTAGAAACGGGCCTCGGGGATTATGGCTACACCTTC. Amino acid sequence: CASSLETGLGDYGYTF.

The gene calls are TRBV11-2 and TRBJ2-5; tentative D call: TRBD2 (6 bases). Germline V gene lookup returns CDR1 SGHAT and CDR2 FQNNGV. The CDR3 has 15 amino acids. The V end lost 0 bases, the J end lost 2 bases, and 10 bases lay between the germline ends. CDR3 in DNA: TGTGCCAGCAGCTTAGATCCGACTAGACAAGAGACCCAGTACTTC. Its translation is CASSLDPTRQETQYF. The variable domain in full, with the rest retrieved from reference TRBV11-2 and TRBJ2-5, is EAGVAQSPRYKIIEKRQSVAFWCNPISGHATLYWYQQILGQGPKLLIQFQNNGVVDDSQLPKDRFSAERLKGVDSTLKIQPAKLEDSAVYLCASSLDPTRQETQYFGPGTRLLVL.

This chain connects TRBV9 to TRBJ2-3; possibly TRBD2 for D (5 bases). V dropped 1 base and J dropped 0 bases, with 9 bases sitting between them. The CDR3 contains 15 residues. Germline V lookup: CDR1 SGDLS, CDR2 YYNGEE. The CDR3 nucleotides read TGTGCCAGCAGCGTATTGCCGGGGAGCACAGATACGCAGTATTTT. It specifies CASSVLPGSTDTQYF.

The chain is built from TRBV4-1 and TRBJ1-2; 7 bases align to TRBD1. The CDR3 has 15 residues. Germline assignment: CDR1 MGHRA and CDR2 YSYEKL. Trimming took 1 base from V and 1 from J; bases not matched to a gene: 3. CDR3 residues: CASSQAGQFNYGYTF. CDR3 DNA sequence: TGCGCCAGCAGCCAAGCGGGACAGTTTAACTATGGCTACACCTTC.

The CDR3 reads CASSLQGNTEAFF. CDR3 DNA sequence: TGTGCCAGCAGTTTACAGGGAAACACTGAAGCTTTCTTT. The genes are TRBV2 and TRBJ1-1, with D tentatively TRBD1 (6 bases). Trimming removed 5 bases at V and 2 bases at J, with 9 bases between. Germline CDR1 SNHLY, CDR2 FYNNEI. This CDR3 is 13 amino acids long. Full variable domain (remainder filled in from reference TRBV2 and TRBJ1-1): EPEVTQTPSHQVTQMGQEVILRCVPISNHLYFYWYRQILGQKVEFLVSFYNNEISEKSEIFDDQFSVERPDGSNFTLKIRSTKLEDSAMYFCASSLQGNTEAFFGQGTRLTVV.

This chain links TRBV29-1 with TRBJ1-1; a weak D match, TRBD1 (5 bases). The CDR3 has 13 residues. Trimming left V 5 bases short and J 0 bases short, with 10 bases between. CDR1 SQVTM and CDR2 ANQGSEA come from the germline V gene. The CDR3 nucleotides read TGCAGCGTTTCGTGGGGCATGAACACTGAAGCTTTCTTT. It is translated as CSVSWGMNTEAFF.